This T cell receptor (beta chain) derives from a study of CD8+CD57+ T cells in acquired aplastic anemia. Overall study: Sorting CD4+ and CD8+ cells gave DNA averaging roughly 3.2 ug. Study-wide results and limits: Patients did not significantly differ from controls in CD8+ Simpson's diversity.

The sample holds many counts of this clonotype. Its antigen is undetermined. CDR1 and CDR2 (germline): SGDLS, YYNGEE. The CDR3 is made up of 11 amino acids. Trimming removed 4 bases from V and 9 bases from J; junction bases left unmatched: 3. All sequencing subjects had displayed CD8+CD57+ cell expansion on flow cytometry. It was genomic DNA that served as the template for profiling TCR beta VDJ and CDR3. TCRdb re-called the reads through MiXCR, storing one row per CDR3 protein. The sample holds 200,000 or so distinct CDR3 sequences, less than 60% seen once. The clonotype was recovered from a human donor with aplastic anemia. Sequencing was done on a sample of sorted CD4+, CD8+, or CD8+CD57+ T cells (not recorded which) from PBMCs. The chain recombines TRBV9 with TRBJ2-5; 7 positions agree with TRBD1. The chain's CDR3 is CASSRDRAQYF. The CDR3 DNA reads as TGTGCCAGCAGCCGAGACAGGGCCCAGTACTTC.